This entry lists 21 T cell receptor beta chains sequenced from one sample in a study of graft-versus-host responses after intestinal transplantation. Using immunoSEQ multiplex PCR, the repertoire was profiled, and TCRdb retains in-frame clones only, with some absent. In the table there are tens of thousands of clones, 80% to 90% of which are singletons. Their specific antigens are unknown. The sample consisted of unstimulated CD4+ T cells sorted from spleen or lymph node cells, taken before transplant. Receptors were obtained from a human donor who was the organ donor for an intestinal transplant.

The CDR3 bases are TGTGCCAGCAGCTTGGCTAGCGGCGCCTACGAGCAGTACTTC. It encodes CASSLASGAYEQYF. J is TRBJ2-7 and V is TRBV5-6; TRBD2 aligns across 7 bases. Germline CDR1 SGHDT, CDR2 YYEEEE. The CDR3 runs to 14 residues. With V trimmed by 0 bases and J by 2 bases, 2 bases remained unmatched.

This chain connects TRBV28 to TRBJ2-3; 9 positions agree with TRBD2. The CDR3 length is 16 residues. The trim removed 3 bases at V and 2 bases at J, leaving 6 bases unmatched. The germline CDR1 and CDR2 sequences are MDHEN and SYDVKM. CDR3 nucleotides: TGTGCCAGCAGTTTTGGAGTAGCGGGAGTCACAGATACGCAGTATTTT. Translating it yields CASSFGVAGVTDTQYF.

The chain recombines TRBV5-4 with TRBJ1-2; TRBD1 matches 8 bases. The germline V gene encodes CDR1 SGHNT and CDR2 YYREEE (reference sequence). V shed 4 bases, J shed 4 bases, and the junction held 9 bases outside the gene matches. CDR3 length: 15 amino acids. CDR3 sequence: CASSRRRDRTYGYTF. The DNA of the CDR3 is TGTGCCAGCAGCCGTCGGAGGGACAGGACCTATGGCTACACCTTC.

The V call is TRBV30, the J call TRBJ1-5, with a tentative D call TRBD1 (6 bases). Trimming shortened V by 1 base and J by 16 bases, and 17 bases separated the two germline ends. The CDR3 is made up of 12 amino acids. In germline, CDR1 is GTSNPN, CDR2 SVGIG (reference sequence). As DNA, the CDR3 is TGTGCCTGGAGTGCGCCGGGACAAGGGCCCCATTTT. Its protein is CAWSAPGQGPHF. The full variable domain, its missing parts supplied by reference TRBV30 and TRBJ1-5, is SQTIHQWPATLVQPVGSPLSLECTVEGTSNPNLYWYRQAAGRGLQLLFYSVGIGQISSEVPQNLSASRPQDRQFILSSKKLLLSDSGFYLCAWSAPGQGPHFGDGTRLSIL.

This clone was found a few times. J is TRBJ1-2 and V is TRBV28; 8 nucleotides agree with TRBD1. There are 14 residues in the CDR3. From germline, CDR1 is MDHEN and CDR2 SYDVKM. V shed 1 base, J shed 7 bases, and the junction held 5 bases outside the gene matches. The CDR3 region has the DNA TGTGCCAGCAGTTTATACCAGGGGGCGGGTGGCTACACCTTC. This sequence encodes CASSLYQGAGGYTF.

The rearrangement uses TRBV6-1 and TRBJ2-7, with D possibly being TRBD1 (5 bases). CDR1 and CDR2 from the germline V gene are MNHNS and SASEGT. The CDR3 totals 13 residues. Trimming removed 6 bases from V and 4 bases from J, with 13 bases in between. In nucleotides, the CDR3 is TGTGCCAGCAGAGGGGCCAACCCTTACGAGCAGTACTTC. This sequence encodes CASRGANPYEQYF.

The V call is TRBV28, the J call TRBJ1-2; D is possibly TRBD1 (5 bases). This CDR3 has 12 residues. In germline, CDR1 is MDHEN, CDR2 SYDVKM. The V gene lost 4 bases and the J gene lost 8 bases, with 11 bases spanning the gap. The CDR3 region is CASSWGGQGYTF. The CDR3 region has the DNA TGTGCCAGCAGTTGGGGCGGCCAGGGCTACACCTTC.

The CDR3 coding sequence is TGTGCCACCAGCAGAGCGGGTCGACTAGCGGGAGTCAAAAACATTCAGTACTTC. As protein: CATSRAGRLAGVKNIQYF. The chain employs TRBV15 and TRBJ2-4; 12 nucleotides agree with TRBD2. The CDR3 extends over 18 amino acids. CDR1 is LNHNV, CDR2 YYDKDF, per germline (reference sequence). Germline trimming cut 1 base from V and 3 bases from J; bases unmatched to any gene: 7.

In this sample, this clone turned up once. The CDR3 spells CASSGGGQGVSYEQYF. The CDR3 coding sequence is TGTGCCAGCAGTGGGGGGGGACAGGGGGTCTCCTACGAGCAGTACTTC. This chain joins TRBV6-1 and TRBJ2-7; 11 bases agree with TRBD1. V was pared by 4 bases and J by 0 bases, with 5 bases of the junction left unmatched. Germline V gene lookup returns CDR1 MNHNS and CDR2 SASEGT. The CDR3 is 16 amino acids.

This sequence joins TRBV11-2 and TRBJ1-6; D perhaps matches TRBD1 (6 bases). Trimming cost V 5 bases and J 3 bases, with 14 bases left between them. Germline values: CDR1 SGHAT, CDR2 FQNNGV. This CDR3 comprises 16 residues. Here the CDR3 reads CASSMTGTLYNSPLHF. As DNA, the CDR3 is TGTGCCAGCAGCATGACAGGCACGCTCTATAATTCACCCCTCCACTTT.

This clone came up once. The chain combines TRBV15 with TRBJ2-1; TRBD2 agrees at 8 bases. This CDR3 is built from 14 residues. The germline V gene encodes CDR1 LNHNV and CDR2 YYDKDF (reference sequence). The J segment lost 7 bases and the V segment lost 1 base, leaving 3 bases of the junction unmatched. The CDR3 loop is CATSRGGLVNEQFF. The CDR3 region has the DNA TGTGCCACCAGCAGAGGGGGACTAGTAAATGAGCAGTTCTTC.

This clone was observed a handful of times. The CDR3 coding sequence is TGTGCCAGTAGTGCCAGGGGGCCGGGCTATGGCTACACCTTC. Protein: CASSARGPGYGYTF. V gene TRBV19 combines with J gene TRBJ1-2; 8 nucleotides align to TRBD1. This CDR3 has 14 residues. Trimming cost V 5 bases and J 4 bases; bases outside gene matches: 6. CDR1 is LNHDA and CDR2 is SQIVND in the germline V gene (reference sequence).

V gene TRBV6-1 combines with J gene TRBJ2-1; 11 nucleotides match TRBD2. The CDR3 has 16 amino acids. The V and J ends lost 4 bases and 9 bases, in that order; junction bases with no gene match: 11. Germline CDR1 and CDR2: MNHNS and SASEGT. CDR3 amino acids: CASSVFSGRALGEQFF. Written as DNA, the CDR3 is TGTGCCAGCAGTGTGTTTAGCGGGAGGGCCCTTGGTGAGCAGTTCTTC.

The chain uses TRBV11-3 and TRBJ2-7, with TRBD1 as a possible D gene (6 bases). In germline, CDR1 is SGHNT, CDR2 YENEEA. The CDR3 runs 15 residues. V gave up 0 bases and J gave up 1 base, with 10 bases separating them. The CDR3 sequence is CASSLEGGSSYEQYF. CDR3 bases: TGTGCCAGCAGCTTAGAAGGGGGATCATCCTACGAGCAGTACTTC.

V gene TRBV5-4 combines with J gene TRBJ2-3; unclear D gene. The CDR3 contains 14 residues. V gave up 0 bases and J gave up 0 bases, with 5 bases separating them. CDR1 is SGHNT, CDR2 YYREEE, per germline (reference sequence). CDR3 bases: TGTGCCAGCAGCTTGGCTCCTAGCACAGATACGCAGTATTTT. Protein: CASSLAPSTDTQYF.

This chain links TRBV11-3 with TRBJ1-2; D perhaps matches TRBD1 (6 bases). The germline V gene encodes CDR1 SGHNT and CDR2 YENEEA. This CDR3 comprises 13 residues. V lost 5 bases to trimming and J lost 1 base, with 8 bases between them. The CDR3 bases are TGTGCCAGCAGCCAGGGGCATAACTATGGCTACACCTTC. Its translation is CASSQGHNYGYTF.

The genes are TRBV5-1 and TRBJ2-3; the match to TRBD2 covers 11 bases. V lost 4 bases to trimming and J lost 6 bases; unmatched junction nucleotides: 4. Germline CDR1 and CDR2: SGHRS and YFSETQ. The CDR3 is 14 residues long. CDR3: CASSTLAGVDTQYF. In nucleotides, the CDR3 is TGCGCCAGCAGCACACTAGCGGGAGTGGATACGCAGTATTTT.

The V gene is TRBV5-1, the J gene TRBJ1-5, with D possibly matching TRBD1 (5 bases). Germline CDR1 SGHRS, CDR2 YFSETQ. Trimming removed 0 bases from V and 4 bases from J, with 5 bases in between. This CDR3 has 13 residues. The CDR3 spells CASSLGQNQPQHF. The CDR3 nucleotides are TGCGCCAGCAGCTTGGGACAGAATCAGCCCCAGCATTTT.

The chain links TRBV7-2 to TRBJ2-7, with 9 bases fitting TRBD1. Trimming at V came to 4 bases and at J to 2 bases, leaving 3 bases not matched to a gene. This CDR3 has 14 residues. Germline lookup yields CDR1 SGHTA and CDR2 FQGNSA. This CDR3 is CASSSGTGTYEQYF. The DNA of the CDR3 is TGTGCCAGCAGCTCGGGGACAGGGACCTACGAGCAGTACTTC.

This chain joins TRBV18 and TRBJ1-1; 8 bases are a match to TRBD1. CDR3 length equals 15 residues. With 3 bases clipped from V and 7 bases from J, the junction kept 10 bases outside the gene matches. Per the germline V gene, CDR1 is KGHSH and CDR2 is LQKENI. CDR3 loop: CASSPQRTGGDEAFF. In DNA form, the CDR3 reads TGTGCCAGCTCACCTCAAAGAACAGGGGGGGATGAAGCTTTCTTT. The variable domain in full, with the rest retrieved from reference TRBV18 and TRBJ1-1, is NAGVMQNPRHLVRRRGQEARLRCSPMKGHSHVYWYRQLPEEGLKFMVYLQKENIIDESGMPKERFSAEFPKEGPSILRIQQVVRGDSAAYFCASSPQRTGGDEAFFGQGTRLTVV.

V is TRBV18 and J is TRBJ2-5, with D hard to call. The V gene's germline CDR1 is KGHSH and CDR2 LQKENI. The CDR3 contains 12 residues. The V end was cut by 6 bases, the J end by 0 bases, with 5 bases between. DNA for the CDR3: TGTGCCAGCTCCCCGTACCAAGAGACCCAGTACTTC. Translating it yields CASSPYQETQYF.